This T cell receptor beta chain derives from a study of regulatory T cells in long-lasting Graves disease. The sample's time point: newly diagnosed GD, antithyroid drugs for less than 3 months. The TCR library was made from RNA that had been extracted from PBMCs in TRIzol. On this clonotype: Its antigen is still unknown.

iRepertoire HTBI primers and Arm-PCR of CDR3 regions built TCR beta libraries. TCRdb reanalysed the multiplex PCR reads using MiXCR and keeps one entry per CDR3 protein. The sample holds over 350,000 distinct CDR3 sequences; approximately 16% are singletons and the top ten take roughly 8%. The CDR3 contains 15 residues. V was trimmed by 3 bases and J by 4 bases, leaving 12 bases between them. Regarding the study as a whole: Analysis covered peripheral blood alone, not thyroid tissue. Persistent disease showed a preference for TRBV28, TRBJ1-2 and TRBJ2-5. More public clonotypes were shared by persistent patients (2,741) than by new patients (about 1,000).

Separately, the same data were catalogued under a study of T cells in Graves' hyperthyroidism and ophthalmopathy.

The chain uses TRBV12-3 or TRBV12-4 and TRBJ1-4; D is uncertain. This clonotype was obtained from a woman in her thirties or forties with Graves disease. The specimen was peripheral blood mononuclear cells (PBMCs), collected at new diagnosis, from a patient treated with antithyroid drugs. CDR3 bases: TGTGCCAGCAGTTTGTCCGTACACCGTAATGAAAAACTGTTTTTT. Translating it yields CASSLSVHRNEKLFF.